This entry features one T cell receptor (beta chain) sequence. Its matching antigen is unknown. The CDR3 runs 13 residues. Germline assignment: CDR1 LNHDA and CDR2 SQIVND (reference sequence). Trimming took 4 bases from V and 6 from J; bases not matched to a gene: 4. Vbeta (60) and Jbeta (13) primers were used in the PCR. The table came from immunoSEQ multiplex PCR; TCRdb's copy has only in-frame clones and leaves some out. The table lists about 36,000 clones, 60% to 80% of them singletons, with 5% to 8% in the top ten. This sample is part of a study of cytomegalovirus exposure and HLA in healthy donors. Study-wide findings and caveats: Using a false discovery rate of 0.05, a later analysis showed that approximately 17,000 TCR beta sequences were associated with HLA alleles. Sequencing likely produced, as an artifact, a cluster of highly shared sequence variants. Investigators reported 150 to 200 TCR beta chains as tied to cytomegalovirus. Solely CMV serostatus was available to characterize immune exposure.

The source is a man in his thirties or forties in good health and CMV-seronegative. The chain couples TRBV19 to TRBJ1-2, with TRBD1 matching over 8 bases. The source material was PBMCs. CDR3 protein: CASSRQGWNGYTF. The CDR3, as DNA: TGTGCCAGTAGTAGACAGGGGTGGAATGGCTACACCTTC. Using reference TRBV19 and TRBJ1-2 for the parts outside the CDR3, the full variable domain is DGGITQSPKYLFRKEGQNVTLSCEQNLNHDAMYWYRQDPGQGLRLIYYSQIVNDFQKGDIAEGYSVSREKKESFPLTVTSAQKNPTAFYLCASSRQGWNGYTFGSGTRLTVV.